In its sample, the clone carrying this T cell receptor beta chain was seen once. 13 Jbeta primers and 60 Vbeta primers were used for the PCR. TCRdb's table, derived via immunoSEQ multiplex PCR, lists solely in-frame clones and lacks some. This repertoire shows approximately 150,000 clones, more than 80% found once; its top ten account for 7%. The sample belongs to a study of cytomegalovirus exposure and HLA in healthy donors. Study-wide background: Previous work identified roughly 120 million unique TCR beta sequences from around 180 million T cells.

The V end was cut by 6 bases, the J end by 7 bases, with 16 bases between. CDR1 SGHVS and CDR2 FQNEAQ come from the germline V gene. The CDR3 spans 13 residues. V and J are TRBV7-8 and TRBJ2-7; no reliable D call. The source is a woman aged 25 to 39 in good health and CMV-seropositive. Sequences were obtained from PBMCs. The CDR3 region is CASSSSGSREQYF. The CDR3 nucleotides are TGTGCCAGCAGTTCTTCCGGTTCGCGGGAGCAGTACTTC.